This record concerns one TCR beta chain sequence. The CDR3 sequence is 13 residues long. CDR1 is MNHEY and CDR2 is SMNVEV in the germline V gene (reference sequence). V lost 5 bases and J lost 4, with 11 bases in between. The sample's treatment: roughly 20 received Ad26.COV2.S at low or high dose, single or two shots; about 5 received placebo; per-sample allocation not given. Sampling occurred on day 63 after the first vaccine or placebo injection. The data belong to a study of Ad26.COV2.S vaccination and SARS-CoV-2 variants. Using immunoSEQ multiplex PCR, the repertoire was profiled, and TCRdb retains in-frame clones only, with some absent. The data contain roughly 320,000 clones, 86% of them singletons.

The specimen comprised peripheral blood, sampled in a trial of Ad26.COV2.S vaccine versus placebo. The chain employs TRBV27 and TRBJ1-1; D is uncertain. The sequence came from a person aged 18-60 years who received the Ad26.COV2.S COVID-19 vaccine or a placebo. CDR3 sequence reads: CASSQNTGTEAFF. The CDR3 DNA follows: TGTGCCAGCAGTCAAAACACGGGCACTGAAGCTTTCTTT.